This T cell receptor beta chain originates from a study of control samples from healthy donors and cancer patients. V was clipped by 3 bases and J by 5 bases, with 8 bases between them. The CDR3 totals 13 residues. Germline-derived CDR1 and CDR2 are MNHEY and SMNVEV (reference sequence). Sequencing was performed with immunoSEQ multiplex PCR; in TCRdb, only in-frame clones are kept and a portion is missing. Here the sample spans 75,000 to 95,000 clones, just over 90% being singletons. The rearrangement uses TRBV27 and TRBJ1-5, with a possible D match to TRBD1 (6 bases). Material: blood. The TCR sequence derives from a woman younger than 30 in good health. This CDR3 is CASSFSGDQPQHF. DNA of the CDR3: TGTGCCAGCAGTTTTTCAGGGGATCAGCCCCAGCATTTT.